This T cell receptor (beta chain) originates from a study of T cells in Graves' hyperthyroidism and ophthalmopathy. Study background: At the time of initial diagnosis and before any treatment, peripheral blood was collected. General study results and limits: A model using 13 V-J features told ophthalmopathy apart from stable hyperthyroidism. In blood, most of the thyroid clonotypes expanded above 0.001 were also present.

The CDR3 has 14 residues. V was trimmed by 5 bases and J by 1 base, leaving 11 bases between them. This sample holds PBMCs from about 10 ml fresh peripheral blood. The CDR3 regions of TCR beta were amplified from RNA transcripts. Primed by the HTBI set, a first-round RT-PCR was run on the TCR CDR3. A single record per CDR3 protein comes from TCRdb applying MiXCR to the multiplex PCR reads. The sample carries fewer than 250,000 distinct CDR3 sequences, about 24% recorded once. This clonotype was observed at least ten times. Its target is not known. The rearrangement joins TRBV12-3 or TRBV12-4 to TRBJ2-5; D is unclear. The sample was blood. The receptor comes from a woman in her forties with Graves' ophthalmopathy. The CDR3 DNA reads as TGTGCCAGCAGTCTCCAGGAGACCCAAGAGACCCAGTACTTC. It encodes CASSLQETQETQYF.